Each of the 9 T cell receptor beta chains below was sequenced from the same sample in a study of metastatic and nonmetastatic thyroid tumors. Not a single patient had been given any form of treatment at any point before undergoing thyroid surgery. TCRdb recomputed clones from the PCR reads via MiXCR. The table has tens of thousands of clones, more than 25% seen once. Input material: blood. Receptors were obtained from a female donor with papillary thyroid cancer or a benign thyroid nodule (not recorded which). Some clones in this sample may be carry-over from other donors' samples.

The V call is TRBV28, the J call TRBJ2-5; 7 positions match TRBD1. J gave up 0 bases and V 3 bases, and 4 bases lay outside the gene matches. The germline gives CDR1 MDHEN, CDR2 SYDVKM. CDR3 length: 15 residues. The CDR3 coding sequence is TGTGCCAGCAGTTTTCTGGGACAGAACCAAGAGACCCAGTACTTC. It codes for CASSFLGQNQETQYF.

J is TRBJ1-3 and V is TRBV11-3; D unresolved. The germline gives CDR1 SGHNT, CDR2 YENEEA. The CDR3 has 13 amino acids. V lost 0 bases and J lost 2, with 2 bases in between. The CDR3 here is CASSLDTGNTIYF. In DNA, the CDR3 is TGTGCCAGCAGCTTAGATACTGGAAACACCATATATTTT.

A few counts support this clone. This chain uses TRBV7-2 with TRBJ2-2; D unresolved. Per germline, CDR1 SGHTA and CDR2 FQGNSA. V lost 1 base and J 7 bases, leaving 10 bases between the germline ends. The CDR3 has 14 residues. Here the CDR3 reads CASSLGSAIGELFF. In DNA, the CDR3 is TGTGCCAGCAGCTTAGGATCAGCTATCGGGGAGCTGTTTTTT.

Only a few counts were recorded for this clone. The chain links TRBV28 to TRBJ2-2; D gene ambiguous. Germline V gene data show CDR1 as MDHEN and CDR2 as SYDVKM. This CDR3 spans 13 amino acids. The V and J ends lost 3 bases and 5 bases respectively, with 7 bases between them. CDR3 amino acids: CASSLLDTGELFF. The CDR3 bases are TGTGCCAGCAGTTTGCTGGATACCGGGGAGCTGTTTTTT. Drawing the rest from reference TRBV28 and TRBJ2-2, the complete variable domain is DVKVTQSSRYLVKRTGEKVFLECVQDMDHENMFWYRQDPGLGLRLIYFSYDVKMKEKGDIPEGYSVSREKKERFSLILESASTNQTSMYLCASSLLDTGELFFGEGSRLTVL.

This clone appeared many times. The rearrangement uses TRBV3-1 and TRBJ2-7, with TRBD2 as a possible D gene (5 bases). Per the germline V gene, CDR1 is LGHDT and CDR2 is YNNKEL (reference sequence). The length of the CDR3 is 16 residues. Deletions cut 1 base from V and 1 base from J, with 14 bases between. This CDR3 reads CASSQGVGGSSYEQYF. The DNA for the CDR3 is TGTGCCAGCAGCCAAGGCGTCGGCGGGTCATCCTACGAGCAGTACTTC.

The CDR3 DNA reads as TGTGCCAGCAGTTACGTCCTGGGGGCTGAAGCTTTCTTT. Its protein product is CASSYVLGAEAFF. The chain carries TRBV6-2 or TRBV6-3 and TRBJ1-1, with a tentative D call TRBD1 (5 bases). Trimming took 2 bases from V and 6 from J, leaving 10 bases between them. The CDR3 is 13 amino acids. In germline, CDR1 is MNHEY, CDR2 SVGEGT.

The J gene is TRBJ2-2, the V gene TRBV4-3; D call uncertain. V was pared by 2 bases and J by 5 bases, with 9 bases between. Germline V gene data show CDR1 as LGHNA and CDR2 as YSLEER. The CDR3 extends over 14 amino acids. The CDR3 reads CASSQSDGTGELFF. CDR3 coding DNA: TGCGCCAGCAGCCAATCGGACGGAACCGGGGAGCTGTTTTTT.

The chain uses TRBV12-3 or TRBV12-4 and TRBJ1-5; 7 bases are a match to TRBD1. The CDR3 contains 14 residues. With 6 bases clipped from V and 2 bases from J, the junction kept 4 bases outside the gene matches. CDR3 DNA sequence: TGTGCCAGCAGCCCAGGGGGTGGCAATCAGCCCCAGCATTTT. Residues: CASSPGGGNQPQHF.

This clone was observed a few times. CDR3 DNA: TGTGCCAGCAGTTACTTAGCTAGCGGGAGCCTCTGGGCCAACGTCCTGACTTTC. Residues: CASSYLASGSLWANVLTF. The chain uses TRBV6-2 or TRBV6-3 and TRBJ2-6; 10 bases map to TRBD2. Trimming took 1 base from V and 5 from J; bases not matched to a gene: 8. CDR1 and CDR2 (germline): MNHEY, SVGEGT. This CDR3 has 18 amino acids.